The 8 T cell receptor beta chains below were found in one sample sequenced in a study of blood T cell repertoires in COVID-19. Assay used: immunoSEQ multiplex PCR; TCRdb lists only in-frame clones, some missing. Altogether fewer than 80,000 clones are present, 80% being singletons, with the ten largest covering almost 10%. The sequenced sample was peripheral blood. The source is a human donor in a cohort sampled during active COVID-19.

The genes are TRBV7-2 and TRBJ2-5, with D perhaps matching TRBD1 (5 bases). The germline V and J ends were trimmed by 0 bases and 5 bases, with 10 bases remaining between them. Germline values: CDR1 SGHTA, CDR2 FQGNSA. The CDR3 contains 14 residues. CDR3 sequence: CASSLAGPGETQYF. In DNA, the CDR3 is TGTGCCAGCAGCTTAGCGGGGCCCGGGGAGACCCAGTACTTC.

The rearrangement links TRBV30 to TRBJ2-5; 7 bases are shared with TRBD2. Germline V gives CDR1 GTSNPN, CDR2 SVGIG (reference sequence). The junction had 6 bases not matched to a gene; V was cut back by 0 bases and J by 2 bases. The CDR3 has 15 amino acids. The CDR3 coding sequence is TGTGCCTGGAGTGTACGAGGTAGCGGGCAAGAGACCCAGTACTTC. Translation: CAWSVRGSGQETQYF.

Points on this clone: The junction does not match germline at one end; this may be a read error. This chain connects TRBV12-5 to TRBJ2-3; TRBD2 might be the D (5 bases). The CDR3 contains 16 residues. Germline values: CDR1 LGHNT, CDR2 FRNRAP. The CDR3 DNA reads TGTGCTAGCGGTTCCTGGAGCGGAGGTAGCACAGATACGCAGTATTTT. Translation: CASGSWSGGSTDTQYF.

The chain uses TRBV7-2 and TRBJ2-1; 8 bases align to TRBD1. With 5 bases clipped from V and 0 bases from J, the junction kept 6 bases outside the gene matches. The CDR3 extends over 16 amino acids. Germline V CDR1 and CDR2: SGHTA, FQGNSA. CDR3 amino acids: CASSQDRAGSYNEQFF. The CDR3 nucleotides are TGTGCCAGCAGCCAGGACAGGGCGGGCTCCTACAATGAGCAGTTCTTC.

This chain connects TRBV2 to TRBJ2-6; 7 positions agree with TRBD2. The germline CDR1 and CDR2 sequences are SNHLY and FYNNEI. J lost 2 bases, V lost 7 bases, and 8 bases had no gene match. This CDR3 has 16 residues. The CDR3 region is CASIWRGSPGANVLTF. The CDR3 region has the DNA TGTGCCAGCATTTGGCGGGGGTCTCCTGGGGCCAACGTCCTGACTTTC.

This chain joins TRBV30 and TRBJ1-4; the D gene is possibly TRBD1 (6 bases). Trimming took off 0 bases at V and 0 bases at J, with 14 bases between the two ends. The CDR3 is 17 residues long. CDR1 and CDR2 from the germline V gene are GTSNPN and SVGIG (reference sequence). This chain's CDR3 is CAWSVGTPIATNEKLFF. The CDR3, as DNA: TGTGCCTGGAGTGTCGGGACACCTATTGCAACTAATGAAAAACTGTTTTTT.

The genes are TRBV7-8 and TRBJ1-5; possibly TRBD1 for D (5 bases). Germline values: CDR1 SGHVS, CDR2 FQNEAQ. The CDR3 is 17 amino acids. Trimming stripped 3 bases from V and 4 bases from J, with 19 bases between. CDR3 bases: TGTGCCAGCAGCTTCCTTGTGGACACTTCCAGGAATCAGCCCCAGCATTTT. Protein: CASSFLVDTSRNQPQHF.

CDR3 in DNA: TGTGCCAGCAGCTTGAATTACCGGGAGCCCTACGAGCAGTACTTC. Amino acids: CASSLNYREPYEQYF. The chain couples TRBV5-5 to TRBJ2-7, with D possibly being TRBD2 (6 bases). V lost 1 base and J 2 bases, leaving 13 bases between the germline ends. Per the germline V gene, CDR1 is SGHKS and CDR2 is YYEKEE (reference sequence). The CDR3 is 15 residues long.